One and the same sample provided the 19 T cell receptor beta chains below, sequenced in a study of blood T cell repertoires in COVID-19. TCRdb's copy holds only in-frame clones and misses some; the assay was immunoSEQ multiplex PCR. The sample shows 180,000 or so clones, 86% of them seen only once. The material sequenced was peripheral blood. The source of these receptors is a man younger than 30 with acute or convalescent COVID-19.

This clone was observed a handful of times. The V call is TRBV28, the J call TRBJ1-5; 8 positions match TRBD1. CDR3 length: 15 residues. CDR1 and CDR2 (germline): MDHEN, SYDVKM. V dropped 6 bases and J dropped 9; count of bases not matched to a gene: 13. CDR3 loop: CASREDRAPRMPQHF. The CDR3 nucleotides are TGTGCCAGCAGAGAGGACAGGGCCCCAAGGATGCCCCAGCATTTT.

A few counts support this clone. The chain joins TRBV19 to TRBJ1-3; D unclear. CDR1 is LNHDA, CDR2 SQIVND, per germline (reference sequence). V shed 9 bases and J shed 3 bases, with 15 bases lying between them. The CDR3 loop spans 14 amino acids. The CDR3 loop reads CASRTPGFGNTIYF. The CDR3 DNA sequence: TGTGCCAGCCGAACACCAGGTTTTGGAAACACCATATATTTT.

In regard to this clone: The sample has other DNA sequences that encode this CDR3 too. The CDR3 is CASSSGQGNTEAFF. In DNA, the CDR3 is TGTGCCAGCAGCTCAGGACAGGGGAACACTGAAGCTTTCTTT. J is TRBJ1-1 and V is TRBV7-3; 8 nucleotides align to TRBD1. Trimming took 4 bases from V and 1 from J; bases not matched to a gene: 2. This CDR3 comprises 14 residues. Germline CDR1 is SGHTA and CDR2 is FQGTGA.

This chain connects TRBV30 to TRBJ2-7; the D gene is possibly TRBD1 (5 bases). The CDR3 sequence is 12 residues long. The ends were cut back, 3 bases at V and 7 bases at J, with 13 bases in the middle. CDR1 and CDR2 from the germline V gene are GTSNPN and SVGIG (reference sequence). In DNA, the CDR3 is TGTGCCTGGAGCGCGACAGATACTGAGCAGTACGTC. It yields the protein CAWSATDTEQYV.

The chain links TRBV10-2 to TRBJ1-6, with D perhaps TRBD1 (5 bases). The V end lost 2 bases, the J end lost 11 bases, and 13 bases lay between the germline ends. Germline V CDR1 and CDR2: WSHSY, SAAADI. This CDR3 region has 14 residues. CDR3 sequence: CASSEGQGRTPLHF. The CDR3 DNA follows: TGCGCCAGCAGTGAGGGGCAGGGAAGGACACCCCTCCACTTT.

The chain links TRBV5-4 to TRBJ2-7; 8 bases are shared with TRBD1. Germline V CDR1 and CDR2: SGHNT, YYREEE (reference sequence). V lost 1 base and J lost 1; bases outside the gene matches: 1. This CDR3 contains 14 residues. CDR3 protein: CASSLHRGSYEQYF. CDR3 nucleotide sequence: TGTGCCAGCAGCTTGCACAGGGGGTCCTACGAGCAGTACTTC.

DNA of the CDR3: TGTGCCAGTAGTTGGGGGGTGTCAGGGGCCAACGTCCTGACTTTC. Translating gives CASSWGVSGANVLTF. This chain joins TRBV19 and TRBJ2-6; possible D gene TRBD2, 6 bases. V was cut by 5 bases and J by 4 bases, with 12 bases left in between. Germline lookup yields CDR1 LNHDA and CDR2 SQIVND (reference sequence). This CDR3 region has 15 residues.

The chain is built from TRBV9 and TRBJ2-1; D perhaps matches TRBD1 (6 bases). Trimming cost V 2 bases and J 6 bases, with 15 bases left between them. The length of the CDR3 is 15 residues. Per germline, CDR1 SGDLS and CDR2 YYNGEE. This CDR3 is CASSVGQGMVNEQFF. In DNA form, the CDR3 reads TGTGCCAGCAGCGTTGGTCAGGGGATGGTCAATGAGCAGTTCTTC.

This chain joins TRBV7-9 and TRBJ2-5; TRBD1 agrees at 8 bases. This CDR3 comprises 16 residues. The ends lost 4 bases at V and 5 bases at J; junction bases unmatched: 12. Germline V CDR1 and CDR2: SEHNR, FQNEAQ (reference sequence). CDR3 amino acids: CASSSLGQGQGETQYF. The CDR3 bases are TGTGCCAGCAGCTCCCTAGGACAGGGTCAGGGGGAGACCCAGTACTTC.

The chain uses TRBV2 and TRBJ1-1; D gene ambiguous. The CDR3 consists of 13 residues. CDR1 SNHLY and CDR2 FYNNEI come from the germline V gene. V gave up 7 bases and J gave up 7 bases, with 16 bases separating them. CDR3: CASIVFLGIEAFF. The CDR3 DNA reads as TGTGCCAGCATAGTTTTTCTCGGGATTGAAGCTTTCTTT.

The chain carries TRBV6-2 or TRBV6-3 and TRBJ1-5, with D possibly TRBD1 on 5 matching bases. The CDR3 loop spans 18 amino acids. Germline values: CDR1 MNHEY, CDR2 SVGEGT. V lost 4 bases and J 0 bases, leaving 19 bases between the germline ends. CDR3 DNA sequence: TGTGCCAGCAGTTCTACCATCCAACAGGACCTTAGCAATCAGCCCCAGCATTTT. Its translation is CASSSTIQQDLSNQPQHF.

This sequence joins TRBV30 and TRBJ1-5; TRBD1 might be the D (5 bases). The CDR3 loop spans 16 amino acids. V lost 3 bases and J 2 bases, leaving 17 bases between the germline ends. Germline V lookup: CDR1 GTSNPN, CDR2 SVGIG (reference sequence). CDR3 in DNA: TGTGCCTGGAGGCCCGGCGGGACTGAGGGCAATCAGCCCCAGCATTTT. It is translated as CAWRPGGTEGNQPQHF.

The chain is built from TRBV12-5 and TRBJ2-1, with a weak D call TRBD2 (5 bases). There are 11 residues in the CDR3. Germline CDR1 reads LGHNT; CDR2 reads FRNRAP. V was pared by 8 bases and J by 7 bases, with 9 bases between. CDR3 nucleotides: TGTGCTAGTTCTGGGAGTAATGAGCAGTTCTTC. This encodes CASSGSNEQFF.

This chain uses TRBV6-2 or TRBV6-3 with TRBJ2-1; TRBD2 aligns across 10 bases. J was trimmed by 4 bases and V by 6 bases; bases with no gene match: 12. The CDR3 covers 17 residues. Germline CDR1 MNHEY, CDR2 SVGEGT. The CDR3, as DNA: TGTGCCAGCAGCCTTGGCGGGACTAGCGAGAATTACAATGAGCAGTTCTTC. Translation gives CASSLGGTSENYNEQFF.

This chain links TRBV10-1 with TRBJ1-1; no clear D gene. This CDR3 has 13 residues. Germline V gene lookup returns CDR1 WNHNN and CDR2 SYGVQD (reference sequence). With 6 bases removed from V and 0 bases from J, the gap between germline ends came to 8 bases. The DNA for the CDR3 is TGCGCCAGCAGGCTCCAGGTGAACACTGAAGCTTTCTTT. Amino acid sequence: CASRLQVNTEAFF.

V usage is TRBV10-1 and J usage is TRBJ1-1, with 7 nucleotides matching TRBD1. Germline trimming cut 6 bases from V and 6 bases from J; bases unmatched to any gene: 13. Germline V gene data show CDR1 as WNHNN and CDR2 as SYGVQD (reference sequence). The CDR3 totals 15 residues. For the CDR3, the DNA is TGCGCCAGCAGACGGACGACAGGGAGAGAGGCTGAAGCTTTCTTT. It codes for CASRRTTGREAEAFF.

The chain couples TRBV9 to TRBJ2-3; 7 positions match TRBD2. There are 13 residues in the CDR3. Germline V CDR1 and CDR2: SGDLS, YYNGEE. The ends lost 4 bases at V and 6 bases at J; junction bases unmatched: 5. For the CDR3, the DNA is TGTGCCAGCAGCCCTAGCGGAGCGGATACGCAGTATTTT. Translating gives CASSPSGADTQYF. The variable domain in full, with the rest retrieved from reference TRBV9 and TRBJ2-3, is DSGVTQTPKHLITATGQRVTLRCSPRSGDLSVYWYQQSLDQGLQFLIQYYNGEERAKGNILERFSAQQFPDLHSELNLSSLELGDSALYFCASSPSGADTQYFGPGTRLTVL.

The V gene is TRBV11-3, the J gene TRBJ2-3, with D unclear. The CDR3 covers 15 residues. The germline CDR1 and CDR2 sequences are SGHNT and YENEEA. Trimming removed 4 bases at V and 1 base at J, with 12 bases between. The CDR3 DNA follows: TGTGCCAGCAGCTCCGGCTTGGCGGGCACAGATACGCAGTATTTT. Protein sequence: CASSSGLAGTDTQYF. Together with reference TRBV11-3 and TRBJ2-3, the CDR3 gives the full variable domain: EAGVVQSPRYKIIEKKQPVAFWCNPISGHNTLYWYLQNLGQGPELLIRYENEEAVDDSQLPKDRFSAERLKGVDSTLKIQPAELGDSAVYLCASSSGLAGTDTQYFGPGTRLTVL.

The CDR3 reads CASSPSGRRADTQYF. The DNA of the CDR3 is TGTGCCAGCAGCCCAAGCGGTCGGAGGGCAGATACGCAGTATTTT. V gene TRBV4-2 combines with J gene TRBJ2-3, with D possibly TRBD2 on 6 matching bases. The length of the CDR3 is 15 residues. V lost 4 bases to trimming and J lost 4 bases, with 15 bases between them. CDR1 is LGHNA and CDR2 is YNFKEQ in the germline V gene.